The rows below give T cell receptor beta chains drawn from one sample of a study of monozygotic twins with inflammatory bowel disease. After re-calling the 5' RACE reads, TCRdb lists one entry per CDR3 protein, DNA absent. Here the sample table reports around 450,000 distinct CDR3 sequences. Input material: blood. The receptor set was obtained from a human donor with ulcerative colitis or Crohn's disease, or a healthy co-twin of an affected twin (not recorded which). Each CDR3 is given with its conserved first and last residue.

v_call	j_call	cdr3_length	cdr3_aa
TRBV7-3	TRBJ2-2	16	CASSQQGPILTGELFF
TRBV4-1	TRBJ1-5	16	CASSRILAQDNQPQHF
TRBV4-1	TRBJ1-6	17	CASSQDNPDLRNSPLHF
TRBV21-1	TRBJ2-7	15	CASGNPTGQDYEQYF
TRBV6-1	TRBJ2-5	16	CASSDPGEGWGETQYF
TRBV11-3	TRBJ2-1	16	CASSFGGPYAYNEQFF
TRBV6-1	TRBJ2-1	16	CASRATSGGSYNEQFF
TRBV7-2	TRBJ2-7	15	CASSLDSGSGYEQYF
TRBV5-1	TRBJ2-1	16	CASSLAIQGSYNEQFF
TRBV11-2	TRBJ2-3	16	CASSPPRQGMTDTQYF
TRBV5-8	TRBJ1-3	15	CASSLGSNSGNTIYF
TRBV7-9	TRBJ2-7	15	CASSLGTSENYEQYF
TRBV11-3	TRBJ2-7	13	CASSPEGSTEQYF
TRBV7-2	TRBJ1-1	13	CASSFPGGKKAFF
TRBV5-1	TRBJ1-1	13	CASRIMAHTEAFF
TRBV30	TRBJ2-1	13	CAWSVVSYNEQFF
TRBV20-1	TRBJ2-3	14	CSAKGLTGTDTQYF
TRBV5-4	TRBJ1-1	13	CASRGKDVTEAFF
TRBV5-5	TRBJ1-3	15	CASWGAVNSGNTIYF
TRBV10-2	TRBJ2-4	12	CASRDRVDIQYF
TRBV7-9	TRBJ2-3	14	CASSSPFPTDTQYF
TRBV6-2/TRBV6-3	TRBJ2-2	16	CATSTREHPAAGELFF
TRBV2	TRBJ1-5	16	CASNAGTGGGDQPQHF
TRBV27	TRBJ2-1	15	CASSLFGTGLDEQFF
TRBV28	TRBJ2-1	15	CASSSPSTAYNEQFF
TRBV4-1	TRBJ2-3	17	CASSHPFGRGAADTQYF
TRBV20-1	TRBJ1-5	13	CSVDGQGNQPQHF
TRBV5-1	TRBJ1-1	13	CASSSDLNTEAFF